This TCR beta chain was captured in a study of beta chain features in type 1 diabetes. This clone occurred a few times. As every portion of the isolated RNA was reverse transcribed, the sequencing read expressed TCRB transcripts. Produced via immunoSEQ multiplex PCR; TCRdb's table is partial and in-frame only. The sample consists of 400,000 to 450,000 clones, about 14% of them appearing once. With 5 bases clipped from V and 6 bases from J, the junction kept 5 bases outside the gene matches. The CDR3 contains 13 residues. The germline V gene has CDR1 KGHSH and CDR2 LQKENI. Sequencing used naive CD4+ T cells from blood. The V gene is TRBV18, the J gene TRBJ2-7, with 9 positions matching TRBD1. This clonotype was sampled from a young man in good health. CDR3 in amino acids: CASSSRDRAEQYV. DNA for the CDR3: TGTGCCAGCTCAAGCCGGGACAGGGCCGAGCAGTACGTC.